The 27 T cell receptor beta chains given below trace back to one sample, sequenced in a study of human T cells and chemical hapten exposure (dated by TCRdb to the early 2020s). The sample's time point label, in plain terms: patch test 3, about 24 weeks after DPC sensitization. In the paper's terms, the treatment or condition label means: therapeutic diphenylcyclopropenone sensitization with weekly scalp DPC. Libraries were constructed by RACE. The sequencer was a NextSeq 500. TCRdb reprocessed the public reads (quality trimming at Q25 with fastp, clone calling with MiXCR) and kept in-frame beta chains. Merged by CDR3 protein, the rows form single entries marked with the most common genes and DNA. Recorded for this sample are 150,000 to 200,000 distinct CDR3 sequences; about 25% of them occurred a single time. The ten largest account for about 2.5% of the sample. The sequences come from whole blood, collected in connection with sensitization to the hapten diphenylcyclopropenone (DPC). The receptors originated from a woman in her forties with alopecia areata. Some clones in this sample may be carry-over from other donors' samples.

At least ten counts were recorded for this clonotype. The gene calls are TRBV27 and TRBJ2-5; D unclear. The V gene lost 5 bases and the J gene lost 0 bases, with 7 bases spanning the gap. The germline CDR1 and CDR2 sequences are MNHEY and SMNVEV (reference sequence). This CDR3 is built from 13 residues. The CDR3 DNA reads as TGTGCCAGCAGTAAGCACGACCAAGAGACCCAGTACTTC. Translating gives CASSKHDQETQYF.

The chain links TRBV20-1 to TRBJ2-2, with D maybe TRBD2 (5 bases). This CDR3 has 16 amino acids. The V and J ends lost 8 bases and 4 bases respectively, with 23 bases between them. The germline gives CDR1 DFQATT, CDR2 SNEGSKA (reference sequence). Here the CDR3 DNA reads TGCAGTACCCGGTTGAGGTCACGGGCGGGCACCGGGGAGCTGTTTTTT. Its translation: CSTRLRSRAGTGELFF.

A few counts support this clonotype. The V and J genes are TRBV7-2 and TRBJ2-7, with TRBD1 matching 10 bases. The length of the CDR3 is 17 residues. Looked up from germline, CDR1 is SGHTA and CDR2 is FQGNSA. Losses at the gene ends were 3 bases for V and 2 bases for J; bases not matched to a gene: 10. The CDR3 reads CASSLAAGTGAPYEQYF. DNA of the CDR3: TGTGCCAGCAGCTTGGCCGCTGGGACAGGGGCACCCTACGAGCAGTACTTC.

The gene calls are TRBV5-1 and TRBJ2-3; D might be TRBD1 (5 bases). Deletions cut 1 base from V and 1 base from J, with 10 bases between. This CDR3 has 15 amino acids. Germline values: CDR1 SGHRS, CDR2 YFSETQ. As DNA, the CDR3 is TGCGCCAGCAGCTTGAGGACACCGGGCACAGATACGCAGTATTTT. Its protein is CASSLRTPGTDTQYF.

There are a few counts of this clonotype. The rearrangement joins TRBV10-3 to TRBJ2-5; 11 nucleotides align to TRBD2. V was pared by 3 bases and J by 1 base, with 7 bases of the junction left unmatched. The CDR3 loop spans 17 amino acids. Germline assignment: CDR1 ENHRY and CDR2 SYGVKD. The CDR3 DNA is TGTGCCATCAGTGATAGACTAGCGGGACTCCTCCAAGAGACCCAGTACTTC. Translating gives CAISDRLAGLLQETQYF.

This chain uses TRBV28 with TRBJ2-7; D possibly corresponds to TRBD2 (6 bases). CDR3 size: 16 residues. The ends were cut back, 6 bases at V and 4 bases at J, with 22 bases in the middle. Germline V gene data show CDR1 as MDHEN and CDR2 as SYDVKM. CDR3 region: CASSPEGWARGYEQYF. In DNA, the CDR3 is TGTGCCAGCAGCCCGGAGGGTTGGGCGCGTGGGTACGAGCAGTACTTC.

Note on this clonotype: One junction end does not reproduce the germline sequence, and a read error may be involved. The V and J genes are TRBV7-2 and TRBJ1-4, with D perhaps matching TRBD1 (6 bases). The CDR3 length is 14 residues. Germline loops: CDR1 SGHTA, CDR2 FQGNSA. The CDR3 protein is CANSWDNGKEKLFF. In nucleotides, the CDR3 is TGTGCCAACAGCTGGGACAATGGAAAGGAAAAACTGTTTTTT.

This clonotype was seen a handful of times. The gene calls are TRBV6-5 and TRBJ2-1; 7 bases match TRBD2. The CDR3 is 18 amino acids. Germline CDR1 is MNHEY and CDR2 is SVGAGI. After removal of 0 bases from V and 9 bases from J, the junction contained 17 bases not matched to a gene. For the CDR3, the DNA is TGTGCCAGCAGTTACTCAAGTCCGGCTAGCGGACGGAAGGGTGAGCAGTTCTTC. Translating gives CASSYSSPASGRKGEQFF.

V usage is TRBV7-9 and J usage is TRBJ2-3, with 9 bases aligning to TRBD2. Germline loops: CDR1 SEHNR, CDR2 FQNEAQ (reference sequence). The CDR3 runs to 15 residues. V dropped 5 bases and J dropped 1; count of bases not matched to a gene: 4. CDR3 nucleotides: TGTGCCAGCAGCGCTAGACTAGCGGGCACAGATACGCAGTATTTT. Its translation: CASSARLAGTDTQYF.

The CDR3 loop reads CASSYSRGSGEAFF. The DNA of the CDR3 is TGTGCCAGCAGTTACTCGAGGGGTTCGGGTGAAGCTTTCTTT. The chain uses TRBV6-5 and TRBJ1-1, with a weak D call TRBD1 (5 bases). The ends were cut back, 0 bases at V and 7 bases at J, with 12 bases in the middle. The CDR3 has 14 residues. Looked up from germline, CDR1 is MNHEY and CDR2 is SVGAGI.

The J gene is TRBJ1-1, the V gene TRBV3-1, with D possibly TRBD1 on 5 matching bases. The CDR3 totals 15 residues. Germline CDR1 LGHDT, CDR2 YNNKEL (reference sequence). Trimming left V 3 bases short and J 2 bases short, with 13 bases between. The CDR3 DNA reads as TGTGCCAGCAGCCAGTGGGGGGTGTTTAACACTGAAGCTTTCTTT. The encoded protein is CASSQWGVFNTEAFF.

There are a few counts of this clonotype. This chain joins TRBV12-3 or TRBV12-4 and TRBJ2-2, with TRBD1 matching 8 bases. The V segment lost 5 bases and the J segment 7 bases; nucleotides outside the gene matches: 6. This CDR3 has 14 amino acids. CDR3 sequence (DNA): TGTGCCAGCAGTGAGACAGGGGTGGGCGGGGAGCTGTTTTTT. It codes for CASSETGVGGELFF.

This rearrangement joins TRBV7-3 to TRBJ1-1, with D tentatively TRBD1 (6 bases). The germline gives CDR1 SGHTA, CDR2 FQGTGA. This CDR3 contains 13 residues. Trimming removed 4 bases from V and 5 bases from J, with 11 bases in between. The chain's CDR3 is CASSSGRGTEAFF. The CDR3 coding sequence is TGTGCCAGCAGCTCAGGGAGGGGGACTGAAGCTTTCTTT.

This chain links TRBV5-1 with TRBJ2-7, with TRBD2 identical over 7 bases. CDR1 and CDR2 from the germline V gene are SGHRS and YFSETQ. The V and J ends lost 2 bases and 1 base, in that order; junction bases with no gene match: 12. The CDR3 is 17 residues long. CDR3 region: CASSFGTGLKASYEQYF. The CDR3 DNA sequence: TGCGCCAGCAGCTTTGGGACGGGACTAAAAGCTTCCTACGAGCAGTACTTC.

This clonotype was observed a handful of times. The V gene is TRBV7-3, the J gene TRBJ2-1, with 10 bases lining up with TRBD1. CDR1 and CDR2 from the germline V gene are SGHTA and FQGTGA. The CDR3 extends over 14 amino acids. J gave up 9 bases and V 6 bases, and 8 bases lay outside the gene matches. CDR3 loop: CASSSTGGLGEQFF. The CDR3 DNA reads as TGTGCCAGCAGTTCGACAGGGGGCCTGGGTGAGCAGTTCTTC.

This clonotype has just a few counts. The chain is built from TRBV5-6 and TRBJ2-3, with 7 bases fitting TRBD2. J was trimmed by 5 bases and V by 4 bases; bases with no gene match: 4. Germline values: CDR1 SGHDT, CDR2 YYEEEE. This CDR3 has 13 residues. For the CDR3, the DNA is TGTGCCAGCAGCGTGGCGGGAGTAGATACGCAGTATTTT. It yields the protein CASSVAGVDTQYF.

The chain uses TRBV18 and TRBJ2-2; no reliable D call. CDR1 and CDR2 from the germline V gene are KGHSH and LQKENI. Trimming pared 6 bases from V and 1 base from J, leaving 12 bases between. The length of the CDR3 is 15 residues. The CDR3 DNA reads TGTGCCAGCTCTTCTGGGAATCTGAACACCGGGGAGCTGTTTTTT. Its protein product is CASSSGNLNTGELFF.

The chain carries TRBV3-1 and TRBJ2-7; D remains ambiguous. V lost 3 bases to trimming and J lost 0 bases, with 6 bases between them. Germline assignment: CDR1 LGHDT and CDR2 YNNKEL (reference sequence). CDR3 length: 13 amino acids. The CDR3 protein is CASSQLDSYEQYF. The CDR3 nucleotides are TGTGCCAGCAGCCAGCTAGACTCCTACGAGCAGTACTTC.

This clonotype showed up just a few times. The rearrangement links TRBV20-1 to TRBJ1-2; D may be TRBD1 (5 bases). The CDR3 has 16 amino acids. Germline V gene lookup returns CDR1 DFQATT and CDR2 SNEGSKA (reference sequence). In DNA form, the CDR3 reads TGCAGCATGTCTGAACAAGCCGGGACGGGCAACTATGGCTACACCTTC. As protein: CSMSEQAGTGNYGYTF.

The chain has TRBV7-9 and TRBJ2-7; D gene unclear. The germline V gene has CDR1 SEHNR and CDR2 FQNEAQ (reference sequence). The CDR3 length is 15 residues. V was shortened by 0 bases and J by 7 bases, with 16 bases between the two germline ends. The CDR3 DNA is TGTGCCAGCAGCTTAGCAGGCAGCCCCTCTCCGGAGCAGTACTTC. Amino acid sequence: CASSLAGSPSPEQYF.

This clonotype was seen a few times. V usage is TRBV5-1 and J usage is TRBJ2-5; D is unclear. The CDR3 is made up of 13 amino acids. CDR1 and CDR2 from the germline V gene are SGHRS and YFSETQ. Deletions cut 0 bases from V and 2 bases from J, with 5 bases between. In DNA, the CDR3 is TGCGCCAGCAGCTTGGACATTCAAGAGACCCAGTACTTC. It yields the protein CASSLDIQETQYF.

The chain links TRBV7-9 to TRBJ2-1; tentatively, D is TRBD2 (6 bases). Deletions cut 2 bases from V and 14 bases from J, with 16 bases between. The CDR3 is 13 residues long. CDR1 and CDR2 (germline): SEHNR, FQNEAQ (reference sequence). The CDR3 region is CASSLRGSGRKFF. As DNA, the CDR3 is TGTGCCAGCAGCTTAAGAGGGTCGGGGAGGAAGTTCTTC.

This clonotype has a handful of counts. The chain is built from TRBV7-9 and TRBJ2-7, with TRBD2 identical over 10 bases. CDR1 is SEHNR, CDR2 FQNEAQ, per germline (reference sequence). This CDR3 is 15 amino acids long. J lost 2 bases, V lost 0 bases, and 1 base had no gene match. The CDR3 DNA reads TGTGCCAGCAGCTTAGCTAGCGGGAGGACCTACGAGCAGTACTTC. Translating it yields CASSLASGRTYEQYF.

In this sample, this clonotype turned up a few times. V usage is TRBV7-2 and J usage is TRBJ1-6, with a weak D call TRBD1 (6 bases). The ends were cut back, 4 bases at V and 9 bases at J, with 13 bases in the middle. The CDR3 totals 14 residues. The germline V gene encodes CDR1 SGHTA and CDR2 FQGNSA. The CDR3, as DNA: TGTGCCAGCAGCTACGGACAGTGGGGTTCACCCCTCCACTTT. As protein: CASSYGQWGSPLHF.

Only a few counts were recorded for this clonotype. V is TRBV28 and J is TRBJ1-1; 7 bases are shared with TRBD1. Germline CDR1 MDHEN, CDR2 SYDVKM. V dropped 6 bases and J dropped 6; count of bases not matched to a gene: 10. The CDR3 length is 14 residues. CDR3 region: CASSPNDRASEAFF. The CDR3 DNA sequence: TGTGCCAGCAGCCCGAACGACAGGGCGTCTGAAGCTTTCTTT.

V and J are TRBV29-1 and TRBJ2-7; D is possibly TRBD1 (5 bases). V lost 1 base and J lost 4, with 11 bases in between. Germline assignment: CDR1 SQVTM and CDR2 ANQGSEA. The CDR3 runs to 13 residues. CDR3 DNA sequence: TGCAGCGTTGAAGGGGGCGGTGAGTACGAGCAGTACTTC. Translation gives CSVEGGGEYEQYF.

The rearrangement joins TRBV7-2 to TRBJ2-2; D possibly corresponds to TRBD2 (6 bases). The CDR3 is 14 residues long. Germline CDR1 and CDR2: SGHTA and FQGNSA. With 3 bases removed from V and 4 bases from J, the gap between germline ends came to 9 bases. In nucleotides, the CDR3 is TGTGCCAGCAGCTTTGGGGACTTCACCGGGGAGCTGTTTTTT. Translation: CASSFGDFTGELFF.